This TCR beta chain came from a study of PD-L1 blockade in urothelial cancer. The study, taken as a whole, reports: Those with durable benefit had larger increases in tumor-associated blood clones at 3 weeks.

Time point noted: pretreatment peripheral blood. The data were produced by immunoSEQ multiplex PCR, yet TCRdb's version contains in-frame clones alone and is incomplete. Of 60,000 or so clones listed, roughly 85% are singletons. In the case of this clone: Its antigen is undetermined.

Trimming cost V 6 bases and J 10 bases; bases outside gene matches: 8. CDR3 length: 13 amino acids. The germline V gene has CDR1 MNHNS and CDR2 SASEGT. Specimen: PBMCs, collected around atezolizumab (anti-PD-L1) treatment. The chain is built from TRBV6-1 and TRBJ1-2, with 10 bases that match TRBD1. This TCR came from a man in his sixties or seventies with urothelial cancer. The CDR3 nucleotides read TGTGCCAGCAGCCCCGACAGGGGGCGAGACTACACCTTC. Its translation is CASSPDRGRDYTF.